The 15 T cell receptor beta chains listed next were all sequenced from one sample in a study of T cells after yellow fever vaccination. MiXCR, applied by TCRdb to the 5' RACE reads, yields one record per CDR3 protein. The table records approximately 70,000 distinct CDR3 sequences, over 6.5% of them present only once. The source material was CD8+ T cells sorted from PBMCs, sampled 35 to 50 days after the first yellow fever vaccination. Receptors were obtained from a man between 18 and 29 years old who received the YFV17D yellow fever vaccine.

V is TRBV5-1 and J is TRBJ1-2; D may be TRBD1 (6 bases). Trimming pared 2 bases from V and 4 bases from J, leaving 12 bases between. This CDR3 region has 14 residues. From germline, CDR1 is SGHRS and CDR2 YFSETQ. In nucleotides, the CDR3 is TGCGCCAGCAGCTTAGGCAGGGACATCTATGGCTACACCTTC. This codes for CASSLGRDIYGYTF. Based on the CDR3 plus reference TRBV5-1 and TRBJ1-2, the full variable domain is KAGVTQTPRYLIKTRGQQVTLSCSPISGHRSVSWYQQTPGQGLQFLFEYFSETQRNKGNFPGRFSGRQFSNSRSEMNVSTLELGDSALYLCASSLGRDIYGYTFGSGTRLTVV.

The chain combines TRBV12-3 or TRBV12-4 with TRBJ1-1; 10 bases are a match to TRBD1. The CDR3 has 16 amino acids. V was clipped by 5 bases and J by 5 bases; unmatched bases: 11. The chain's CDR3 is CASSQGTGEVKTEAFF. The CDR3 coding sequence is TGTGCCAGCAGTCAAGGGACAGGGGAGGTAAAAACTGAAGCTTTCTTT.

This clonotype turned up a few times. The V and J genes are TRBV7-2 and TRBJ2-3; the D gene is possibly TRBD2 (6 bases). CDR1 and CDR2 from the germline V gene are SGHTA and FQGNSA. V was clipped by 4 bases and J by 0 bases, with 11 bases between them. CDR3 length: 15 residues. The chain's CDR3 is CASSSGLSSTDTQYF. In nucleotides, the CDR3 is TGTGCCAGCAGCTCGGGACTGTCTAGCACAGATACGCAGTATTTT.

This clonotype was detected many times. This sequence joins TRBV5-5 and TRBJ2-7; D is ambiguous. V lost 0 bases and J lost 2, with 9 bases in between. In germline, CDR1 is SGHKS, CDR2 YYEKEE (reference sequence). This CDR3 contains 14 residues. In DNA form, the CDR3 reads TGTGCCAGCAGCTTGGGGACGTATACCTACGAGCAGTACTTC. Its protein is CASSLGTYTYEQYF.

This clonotype has only a few counts. The chain couples TRBV12-3 or TRBV12-4 to TRBJ1-3; D not certain. This CDR3 has 13 residues. V shed 5 bases and J shed 4 bases, with 9 bases lying between them. CDR3 DNA sequence: TGTGCCAGCAGTGCCCCCACGGGAAACACCATATATTTT. Translated, it gives CASSAPTGNTIYF.

The sample holds a few counts of this clonotype. This chain uses TRBV27 with TRBJ2-7; 9 nucleotides line up with TRBD1. The V gene's germline CDR1 is MNHEY and CDR2 SMNVEV (reference sequence). This CDR3 spans 15 amino acids. V was pared by 3 bases and J by 3 bases, with 6 bases of the junction left unmatched. The CDR3 nucleotides read TGTGCCAGCAGTTTGTCCGGGACAGGGTACTACGAGCAGTACTTC. It specifies CASSLSGTGYYEQYF.

A few counts support this clonotype. The chain joins TRBV7-6 to TRBJ2-5; 7 bases are shared with TRBD2. Trimming removed 2 bases from V and 2 bases from J; junction bases left unmatched: 5. The CDR3 is 15 amino acids. Germline lookup yields CDR1 SGHVS and CDR2 FNYEAQ. The CDR3: CASSLRLAPQETQYF. In DNA, the CDR3 is TGTGCCAGCAGCTTACGACTAGCCCCACAAGAGACCCAGTACTTC.

Only a few counts were recorded for this clonotype. The gene calls are TRBV15 and TRBJ2-1; D may be TRBD2 (6 bases). Trimming removed 0 bases from V and 3 bases from J, with 15 bases in between. Germline CDR1 LNHNV, CDR2 YYDKDF (reference sequence). The CDR3 is made up of 17 amino acids. As DNA, the CDR3 is TGTGCCACCAGCAGAGATCGGGAAGCGGGTCTCTACAATGAGCAGTTCTTC. Translation: CATSRDREAGLYNEQFF.

This clonotype was recorded at least ten times. The chain uses TRBV9 and TRBJ2-5; TRBD1 agrees at 10 bases. This CDR3 has 14 amino acids. Germline CDR1 reads SGDLS; CDR2 reads YYNGEE. The junction had 3 bases not matched to a gene; V was cut back by 2 bases and J by 5 bases. The CDR3 DNA sequence: TGTGCCAGCAGCGTCCCGGACAGGGGGGAGACCCAGTACTTC. This codes for CASSVPDRGETQYF.

At least ten counts were recorded for this clonotype. This chain uses TRBV4-3 with TRBJ1-4; D call uncertain. The CDR3 covers 15 residues. The germline V gene has CDR1 LGHNA and CDR2 YSLEER. V lost 2 bases, J lost 7 bases, and 14 bases lay in between. CDR3 sequence reads: CASSQSRLGSEKLFF. The DNA for the CDR3 is TGCGCCAGCAGCCAATCGAGGCTGGGGAGTGAAAAACTGTTTTTT.

This clonotype was seen ten or more times. The V and J genes are TRBV29-1 and TRBJ2-7; D is possibly TRBD1 (5 bases). This CDR3 spans 11 amino acids. Germline CDR1 and CDR2: SQVTM and ANQGSEA. Trimming shortened V by 6 bases and J by 2 bases, and 8 bases separated the two germline ends. This chain's CDR3 is CSVTDTYEQYF. Here the CDR3 DNA reads TGCAGCGTCACGGACACCTACGAGCAGTACTTC.

The gene calls are TRBV4-3 and TRBJ1-6; D is possibly TRBD1 (5 bases). The CDR3 contains 18 residues. Germline-derived CDR1 and CDR2 are LGHNA and YSLEER. Trimming took 1 base from V and 0 from J, leaving 13 bases between them. CDR3 region: CASSQGFAGFSYNSPLHF. CDR3 sequence (DNA): TGCGCCAGCAGCCAAGGATTTGCAGGGTTCTCCTATAATTCACCCCTCCACTTT.

This clonotype occurred many times. The chain couples TRBV15 to TRBJ1-1; no firm D call. CDR3 size: 11 residues. Trimming stripped 4 bases from V and 5 bases from J, with 5 bases between. Germline CDR1 and CDR2: LNHNV and YYDKDF (reference sequence). The CDR3 region is CATSISTEAFF. DNA for the CDR3: TGTGCCACCAGCATCAGTACTGAAGCTTTCTTT.

This clonotype has ten or more counts. The genes are TRBV24-1 and TRBJ2-1, with 7 bases fitting TRBD1. J was trimmed by 7 bases and V by 5 bases; bases with no gene match: 7. Germline CDR1 reads KGHDR; CDR2 reads SFDVKD. This CDR3 has 14 residues. CDR3 amino acids: CATSVKTGWNEQFF. CDR3 DNA: TGTGCCACCAGTGTCAAGACAGGGTGGAATGAGCAGTTCTTC.

This clonotype was detected ten times or more. V gene TRBV30 combines with J gene TRBJ2-2; tentative D call: TRBD1 (6 bases). The CDR3 runs to 14 residues. V was trimmed by 5 bases and J by 2 bases, leaving 12 bases between them. Germline V gene data show CDR1 as GTSNPN and CDR2 as SVGIG (reference sequence). Here the CDR3 DNA reads TGTGCCTGGCGGGGACACAGAAACACCGGGGAGCTGTTTTTT. Encoded protein: CAWRGHRNTGELFF. The full variable domain, in which reference TRBV30 and TRBJ2-2 provide the parts outside the CDR3, is SQTIHQWPATLVQPVGSPLSLECTVEGTSNPNLYWYRQAAGRGLQLLFYSVGIGQISSEVPQNLSASRPQDRQFILSSKKLLLSDSGFYLCAWRGHRNTGELFFGEGSRLTVL.